Listed below are T cell receptor beta chains from one sample, sequenced in a study of T cell responses to AZD1222 COVID-19 vaccine. The repertoire was sequenced with immunoSEQ multiplex PCR; TCRdb's copy has only in-frame clones and lacks some. The repertoire holds approximately 92,000 clones, about 90% seen once, with under 10% in the top ten. This specimen was peripheral blood, taken on day 0 of AZD1222 vaccination. Every receptor here comes from an adult in good health. The CDR3 runs from the conserved cysteine through the conserved F or W. D genes are given only for firm matches. Size values are once, few and many counts, or a class for expanded clones, and some rows have none.

d_gene	v_gene	abundance	j_gene	CDR3nt	CDR3aa
TRBD2	TRBV29-1	-	TRBJ2-1	TGCAGCGCCAGGACTAGCGGAACAACCGGTGAGCAGTTCTTC	CSARTSGTTGEQFF
-	TRBV5-6	-	TRBJ2-7	TGTGCCAGCAGCCGGAGAGTAGGATCCTACGAGCAGTACTTC	CASSRRVGSYEQYF
-	TRBV4-3	once	TRBJ1-6	TGCGCCAGCAGCCAGGACCCGTTGGCAGGGCGAATTCCTAATTCACCCCTCCACTTT	CASSQDPLAGRIPNSPLHF
TRBD1	TRBV5-1	-	TRBJ1-2	TGCGCCAGCAACACCGGGACAGGGTCCAACTATGGCTACACCTTC	CASNTGTGSNYGYTF
-	TRBV4-3	-	TRBJ1-3	TGCGCCAGCAGCCAAGGCAGGGTGGGAAACACCATATATTTT	CASSQGRVGNTIYF
-	TRBV7-9	-	TRBJ1-1	TGTGCCAGCAGCCTCCATGAGGACGCCACTGAAGCTTTCTTT	CASSLHEDATEAFF
-	TRBV7-9	-	TRBJ1-1	TGTGCCAGCAGCTTAGACACGACAGGGAACACTGAAGCTTTCTTT	CASSLDTTGNTEAFF
-	TRBV5-1	-	TRBJ1-5	TGCGCCAGCAGCCGATCCGGGGGTCGAGAGCAGCCCCAGCATTTT	CASSRSGGREQPQHF
TRBD2	TRBV6-5	-	TRBJ2-1	TGTGCCAGCATGCGAGGACTAGCCGGAGACAATGAGCAGTTCTTC	CASMRGLAGDNEQFF
-	TRBV9	-	TRBJ1-3	TGTGCCAGCAGCGATGAGACATTCTCTGGAAACACCATATATTTT	CASSDETFSGNTIYF
TRBD2	TRBV5-1	-	TRBJ2-2	TGCGCCAGCAGGGGGATAGCGGGAACCGGGGAGCTGTTTTTT	CASRGIAGTGELFF
-	TRBV15	-	TRBJ1-4	TGTGCCACCAGCAGGCCAGGGGTGGGGGGTGAAAAACTGTTTTTT	CATSRPGVGGEKLFF
-	TRBV5-1	once	TRBJ1-3	TGCGCCAGCAGCTTGGATGTGCCAAACACCATATATTTT	CASSLDVPNTIYF
TRBD1	TRBV9	-	TRBJ2-6	TGTGCCAGCAGGGGGACAGGAGGGGCCAACGTCCTGACTTTC	CASRGTGGANVLTF
TRBD1	TRBV6-2/TRBV6-3	-	TRBJ1-2	TGTGCCAGCAGCCCGGGACAGCACTATGGCTACACCTTC	CASSPGQHYGYTF
-	TRBV11-3	-	TRBJ2-1	TGTGCCAGCAGCTTGAGACAGGCCTACAATGAGCAGTTCTTC	CASSLRQAYNEQFF
TRBD2	TRBV18	-	TRBJ2-7	TGTGCCAGCTCACCACTTGCCCTGGGACTAGCGGGAGGGGAGCAGTACTTC	CASSPLALGLAGGEQYF
TRBD1	TRBV19	-	TRBJ1-5	TGTGCCAGTAGTCGACAGGGGAGGGCTAATCAGCCCCAGCATTTT	CASSRQGRANQPQHF
TRBD1	TRBV9	-	TRBJ1-1	TGTGCCAGCAGCCCGAGGACAGGGAGGGACACTGAAGCTTTCTTT	CASSPRTGRDTEAFF
-	TRBV7-7	-	TRBJ1-5	TGTGCTAGCAGCCCGCAGGGAGAGATCTATAGCAATCAGCCCCAGCATTTT	CASSPQGEIYSNQPQHF
TRBD1	TRBV12-5	-	TRBJ1-5	TGTGCTAGTGGTTGGTTGCTGGAAGGGGGCTTCGAGCCCCAGCATTTT	CASGWLLEGGFEPQHF